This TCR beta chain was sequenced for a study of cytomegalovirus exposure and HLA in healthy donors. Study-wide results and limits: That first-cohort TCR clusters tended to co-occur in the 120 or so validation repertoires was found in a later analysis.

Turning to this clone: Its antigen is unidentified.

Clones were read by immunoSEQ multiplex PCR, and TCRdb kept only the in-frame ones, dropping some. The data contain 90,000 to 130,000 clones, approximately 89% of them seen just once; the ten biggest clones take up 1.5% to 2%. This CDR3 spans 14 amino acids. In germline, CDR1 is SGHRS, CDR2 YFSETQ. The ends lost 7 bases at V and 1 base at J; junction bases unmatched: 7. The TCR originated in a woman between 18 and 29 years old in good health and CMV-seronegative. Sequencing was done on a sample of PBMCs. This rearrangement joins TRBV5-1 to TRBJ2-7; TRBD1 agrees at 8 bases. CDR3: CASSNRGASYEQYF. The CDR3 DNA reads TGCGCCAGCTCCAACAGGGGGGCGTCCTACGAGCAGTACTTC. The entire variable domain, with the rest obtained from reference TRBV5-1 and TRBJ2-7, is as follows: KAGVTQTPRYLIKTRGQQVTLSCSPISGHRSVSWYQQTPGQGLQFLFEYFSETQRNKGNFPGRFSGRQFSNSRSEMNVSTLELGDSALYLCASSNRGASYEQYFGPGTRLTVT.